This T cell receptor beta chain was sequenced during a study of shared clonotypes between healthy human individuals (TCRdb year 2020). For context, the study as a whole: The cohort included three men and a couple of women between 18 and 49 years of age. To increase sequencing depth and limit assay-specific biases, different laboratories used diverse techniques to prepare libraries and sequence TCR repertoires. For each donor, three plates each were used for CD4 naive and CD4 memory, two plates were used for CD8 naive, and one plate was used for CD8 memory. To estimate repertoire size and how much clonotype sharing occurs between individuals, the study deeply sequenced the blood TCR repertoires of several healthy adults. Leukapheresis yielded between about 0.8 and 9.5 billion PBMCs per donor. The paper as a whole reports these results and caveats: Sampling was restricted to blood, and TCR repertoires in tissue are likely to differ from TCR repertoires in blood. Naive subsets generally had larger estimated clonotype richness than memory subsets. Pairwise subsampling indicated that sequencing depth was expected to affect the degree of clonotype sharing among donors. Because the study included only a small number of donors, the genetic and exposure-history diversity represented was limited. Incomplete sequencing was indicated by rarefaction of sorted-subset datasets, despite the large sequencing depth. Higher generation probabilities were observed for clonotypes shared by all four sorted-subset donors than for non-shared clonotypes. Sharing across a few donors was observed for around 5% of naive CD4, about 3.2% of naive CD8, 2% to 2.5% of memory CD4, and less than 0.45% of memory CD8 clonotypes.

Per the germline V gene, SGDLS is the CDR1 and YYNGEE is the CDR2. Trimming accounts for 0 bases at V and 9 bases at J, while the number of junction bases matched to no gene is 7. From its cysteine to its phenylalanine, the CDR3 spans 14 amino acids. Solely the CDR3 DNA is kept, with 42 bases framed from the first base. CD8 naive samples were CD45RO-negative cells positively selected for CCR7, giving a CD45RA+CCR7+ population that excluded TemRA cells. The donors were healthy, HIV-negative adults who had no recently reported acute infections or vaccinations. Every donor was a Caucasian adult living in Nashville, Tennessee, USA. Blood was obtained by leukapheresis, after which PBMCs were separated by Ficoll-Histopaque density gradient centrifugation and cryopreserved in liquid nitrogen vapor phase. Analytical flow cytometry was used to check the purity and quantity of each magnetically sorted T cell population. Genomic DNA was isolated from every sorted fraction and measured by UV absorbance on a Nanodrop 2000c.

Using the deep immunoSEQ assay, multiplex PCR amplified TCR CDR3 regions from genomic DNA. Genomic DNA extracted from each cell subset was distributed evenly over all wells of several immunoSEQ 96-well plates, and each plate served as one replicate. Each replicate PCR for sorted subsets received 200 ng genomic DNA, equal to some 32,000 T cell genomes. Purified libraries were measured with a Qubit 3.0 fluorometer, size-checked on a Bioanalyzer 2100, and measured again with the KAPA Library Quantification kit. Every immunoSEQ 96-well plate was sequenced on a dedicated single-read 150-cycle Illumina NextSeq 550 flow cell. The source study handled its data this way. Because the immunoSEQ output held only junctional sequences and lacked quality scores, the filtering could not match the filtering applied to full-length reads. To assign V/J genes and CDR3, sequences were annotated using PyIR, a Python wrapper for IgBLAST v1.9, with IMGT germline references. Reads were filtered out if the reads had weak V/J assignments (E-value above 1e-6), no CDR3, stop codons, out-of-frame junctions, or ambiguous translated residues. V3J clonotypes were defined as sequences sharing an identical inferred V gene, J gene, and CDR3 amino acid sequence. Percentage overlap between repertoires was calculated by dividing the number of shared unique clonotypes by the size of the smaller repertoire. RTK rarefaction, the Chao1 estimator, and Recon v2.1 estimates of unobserved clonotypes were used to assess repertoire richness. Generation probabilities were computed with OLGA for all TCRbeta clonotypes obtained by the gDNA method from several donors. The source is immuneACCESS, and TCRdb retained only in-frame sequences with V and J called. Part of the clones is not carried over; for the studies checked, unresolved V genes explain less than half of this, and the remainder is unexplained. The V and J calls and clone size are taken from that table; D and trimming were inferred from the DNA. The sample records about 1,800,000 clones, 85% to 95% of which are singletons. The top ten clones comprise 1% to 1.5% of the sample.

As for this clone: Its antigen is still unknown. Base quality data are lacking; no much larger clone is found one base away.

This sequence originates from a man in his late teens or twenties in good health. Sequencing was done on a sample of naive CD8+ T cells sorted from blood. The cell subset or site label on this specimen signifies: CD45RA+CCR7+. Here the chain combines TRBV9 and TRBJ2-7, with 9 bases aligning to TRBD1. The DNA is TGTGCCAGCAGCGTAGAAGGGGACAGGGATAGGCAGTACTTC. Translated, this gives CASSVEGDRDRQYF.